This T cell receptor beta chain emerged from a study of T cell responses to AZD1222 COVID-19 vaccine (dated by TCRdb to the early 2020s). Study-wide context: TCR sequencing was performed for about 250 trial participants, of whom around 210 were given two doses of AZD1222 and 26 were given two doses of MenACWY control vaccine. Trial participants were enrolled by age into subgroups of 18-55, 56-69 and 70-plus years, and about 150, 27 and 61 TCR-sequenced participants, respectively, were included in these subgroups.

Deletion took 0 bases off V and 4 bases off J, with a span of 8 bases between the germline ends. For CDR1 and CDR2, the germline V gene lists SGDLS and YYNGEE. From its cysteine to its phenylalanine, the CDR3 spans 14 amino acids. CDR3 DNA only is kept here, 42 bases in frame from base 1. As regards this clone: The specificity of this receptor is unknown. Base-call qualities are not available, and no considerably larger clone is one nucleotide away.

The time point label for this specimen denotes: about 28 days (+/-7) after the second vaccine dose. This specimen's treatment or condition label, per the study, means: meningococcal conjugate vaccine given as trial control. Vaccinee samples were obtained from the UK trials COV001 and COV002, which included a single-blind randomized controlled phase 2/3 trial of AZD1222 (ChAdOx1 nCoV-19) in healthy adults. Trial participant PBMC samples were collected at day 0 and day 28 after the second dose for TCRbeta chain sequencing. The research as a whole found: After two AZD1222 doses, both the breadth and the depth of spike-specific TCRs were significantly higher than at day 0 and than in MenACWY recipients. Conclusions about previously exposed vaccinees were limited because only six AZD1222 recipients were SARS-CoV-2 seropositive at baseline. Most participants were white British and females outnumbered males, and the authors suggested that clonal diversity may have been underestimated. In the small 56-69-year group, the increase in depth fell short of significance, most likely because of low power. Nearly half of unique spike-specific TCRs reportedly recognized epitopes outside regions mutated in the B.1.351 and B.1.1.7 variants. The vaccine-associated CD4 TCRs covered the entire spike protein, and the dominant responses fell in regions 160-218 and 743-854. No day 14 peak-response samples were available, so repertoires were characterized only after the peak T cell response.

The CDR3 regions of human TCRbeta chains were analyzed by immunosequencing. Per the authors' processing: Repertoire TCRs were matched against a reference library of SARS-CoV-2-specific TCRs generated with the MIRA antigen-specificity platform. Breadth was defined as the fraction of unique TCRs that were SARS-CoV-2-associated, and depth was defined as the fraction of total T cells that were SARS-CoV-2-associated. Using the MIRA data, each spike-specific TCR was mapped to the spike region that the TCR reacts to and placed in a CD4 or CD8 class. Log10-transformed breadth and depth values were compared by one-way ANOVA with Sidak's multiple comparisons tests. As stored in TCRdb, this immuneACCESS dataset retains in-frame rearrangements with V and J assigned. A fraction of the clones does not appear; measured against another copy, unresolved V genes explain less than half of the discrepancy, and the remainder lacks a known reason. The V and J calls and clone size come from that table; D and trimming were worked out from the DNA. This sample is represented by about 170,000 clones; around 90% of them were singletons. The top ten clones comprise roughly 4% of the sample.

This receptor was identified in an adult who received the MenACWY meningococcal vaccine as a control. The sequence is built from TRBV9 and TRBJ1-3; TRBD1 is a weak D gene call, 5 bases matching. Specimen: peripheral blood, collected 28 days after the second dose of the MenACWY control vaccine. The CDR3 protein sequence reads: CASSVGGEGNTIYF. The bases read TGTGCCAGCAGCGTAGGGGGGGAGGGAAACACCATATATTTT.